The text below deals with one TCR beta chain. The source of the sample is a study of T cell repertoires in cytomegalovirus infection. This CDR3 comprises 15 residues. V lost 5 bases and J lost 4; bases outside the gene matches: 8. Germline V gene sequence: CDR1 LNHNV, CDR2 YYDKDF (reference sequence). TCRdb itself ran the reads through MiXCR, one entry per CDR3 protein. The sample yields 350,000 to 500,000 distinct CDR3 sequences, 25% to 40% seen once. V gene TRBV15 combines with J gene TRBJ2-5, with TRBD1 identical over 9 bases. The sequenced sample consisted of PBMCs. This receptor was taken from a human donor in good health (CMV status not recorded). Some clones in this sample may be carry-over from other donors' samples. CDR3 sequence (DNA): TGTGCCACCAGCTTCATAGGGACAGGGCGAGAGACCCAGTACTTC. Amino acids: CATSFIGTGRETQYF.